Listed below are T cell receptor beta chains from one sample, sequenced in a study of cytomegalovirus exposure and HLA in healthy donors. The protocol was immunoSEQ multiplex PCR, while the TCRdb copy is restricted to in-frame clones and leaves out a portion. The data contain 150,000 or so clones, over 60% of them seen just once; the ten biggest clones take up 3.1%. Material: PBMCs. Receptor source: a male donor in good health and CMV-seronegative. Each CDR3 is given with its conserved first and last residue. D genes are given only for firm matches. A row's size may be missing; if present it is once, few, many or a size class.

V	J	D	size	CDR3	DNA
TRBV2	TRBJ1-1	TRBD1	NA	CASRDDRVWTEAFF	TGTGCCAGCAGGGATGACAGGGTGTGGACTGAAGCTTTCTTT
TRBV7-6	TRBJ2-7	NA	NA	CASSLVDSISYEQYF	TGTGCCAGCAGCTTAGTGGACAGTATCTCCTACGAGCAGTACTTC
TRBV27	TRBJ1-4	NA	once	CASSYTGKELFF	TGTGCCAGCAGTTATACGGGGAAGGAACTGTTTTTT
TRBV5-4	TRBJ2-7	NA	NA	CASNLSQVSYEQYF	TGTGCCAGCAACTTGAGTCAGGTCTCCTACGAGCAGTACTTC
TRBV2	TRBJ1-5	NA	NA	CASSGPEESWYSNQPQHF	TGTGCCAGCAGTGGACCTGAGGAGTCCTGGTATAGCAATCAGCCCCAGCATTTT
TRBV5-4	TRBJ1-1	TRBD1	few	CASSLQGAITEAFF	TGTGCCAGCAGCTTACAGGGGGCGATCACTGAAGCTTTCTTT
TRBV6-5	TRBJ1-2	NA	once	CASSHSHYGYTF	TGTGCCAGCAGTCACAGCCACTATGGCTACACCTTC
TRBV20-1	TRBJ2-7	TRBD1	NA	CAGQDYEQYF	TGCGCGGGACAGGACTACGAGCAGTACTTC
TRBV5-6	TRBJ1-1	NA	NA	CASSLGGSNTEAFF	TGTGCCAGCAGCCTAGGGGGTTCGAACACTGAAGCTTTCTTT
TRBV30	TRBJ1-1	NA	NA	CAWSVSLSAEAFF	TGTGCCTGGAGTGTATCACTGTCCGCTGAAGCTTTCTTT
TRBV27	TRBJ2-1	TRBD2	NA	CASSLPPQRGNEQFF	TGTGCCAGCAGTTTACCCCCCCAGCGGGGGAATGAGCAGTTCTTC
TRBV7-9	TRBJ1-6	TRBD1	NA	CASSPGTGGSPLHF	TGTGCCAGCAGCCCCGGGACAGGGGGCTCACCCCTCCACTTT
TRBV13	TRBJ2-5	TRBD1	NA	CASSLEQGKETQYF	TGTGCCAGCAGCTTAGAACAGGGGAAAGAGACCCAGTACTTC
TRBV28	TRBJ1-1	NA	NA	CASASSRIFRGTEAFF	TGTGCCAGCGCCTCCAGTAGGATATTTCGGGGCACTGAAGCTTTCTTT
TRBV18	TRBJ1-1	TRBD1	NA	CASSLGQGRTDTEAFF	TGTGCCAGCTCACTGGGACAGGGCCGAACCGACACTGAAGCTTTCTTT
TRBV7-2	TRBJ2-2	NA	NA	CASRAQGTSTGELFF	TGTGCCAGCAGGGCACAGGGAACGAGCACCGGGGAGCTGTTTTTT